These T cell receptor beta chains were read from a single sample in a study of blood T cells in healthy people across ages. From the 5' RACE reads, TCRdb called clonotypes with MiXCR, one entry per CDR3 protein. In the table there are about 640,000 distinct CDR3 sequences, roughly 53% of which are singletons. The sequencing sample was made of blood. Source of these receptors: a man in his 60s in good health. Both conserved end residues are part of each CDR3. D genes are given only for firm matches. Not every row has a clone size; where given, it reads once, few, many or a size class.

clone_size d_call j_call v_call cdr3_aa cdr3_nt
NA TRBD1 TRBJ2-7 TRBV2 CASNRDSSSYEQYF TGTGCCAGCAACCGGGACAGTAGCTCCTACGAGCAGTACTTC
NA TRBD1 TRBJ2-6 TRBV12-3/TRBV12-4 CASSSRTGAESGANVLTF TGTGCCAGCAGTTCCCGGACAGGCGCCGAATCTGGGGCCAACGTCCTGACTTTC
NA NA TRBJ2-7 TRBV2 CASTHGTEDSEQYF TGTGCCAGCACTCACGGGACGGAGGACTCCGAGCAGTACTTC
NA NA TRBJ1-1 TRBV10-3 CAISESGQGTEAFF TGTGCCATCAGTGAGTCCGGTCAGGGCACTGAAGCTTTCTTT
NA NA TRBJ2-1 TRBV10-1 CASSAGGGEQFF TGCGCCAGCAGTGCGGGGGGCGGTGAGCAGTTCTTC
NA NA TRBJ2-1 TRBV7-9 CASSLGVRGRSYNEQFF TGTGCCAGCAGCTTAGGGGTGCGGGGCCGCTCCTACAATGAGCAGTTCTTC
NA NA TRBJ2-7 TRBV24-1 CATGAVTYEQYF TGTGCCACCGGAGCCGTCACCTACGAGCAGTACTTC
few NA TRBJ2-3 TRBV24-1 CATSDPRRGRTDTQYF TGTGCCACCAGTGATCCCCGCAGGGGTCGCACAGATACGCAGTATTTT
NA NA TRBJ1-4 TRBV29-1 CSAGTPTGTRFF TGCAGCGCCGGCACACCTACCGGGACTAGGTTTTTT
few TRBD2 TRBJ2-7 TRBV6-2/TRBV6-3 CASSPSGGSTHEQYF TGTGCCAGCAGCCCCTCGGGGGGGAGCACCCACGAGCAGTACTTC
NA NA TRBJ1-4 TRBV29-1 CSVGGSATNEKLFF TGCAGCGTGGGTGGAAGTGCAACTAATGAAAAACTGTTTTTT
few NA TRBJ1-4 TRBV12-3/TRBV12-4 CASSPRGGEKLFF TGTGCCAGCAGTCCCAGAGGGGGTGAAAAACTGTTTTTT
few NA TRBJ2-6 TRBV10-3 CAISEPNSGANVLTF TGTGCCATCAGTGAGCCCAACTCTGGGGCCAACGTCCTGACTTTC
NA NA TRBJ1-1 TRBV11-2 CASSSMPMNTEAFF TGTGCCAGCAGCTCCATGCCAATGAACACTGAAGCTTTCTTT
NA NA TRBJ1-2 TRBV6-6 CASGVAGYYGYTF TGTGCCTCAGGCGTGGCAGGATACTATGGCTACACCTTC
NA NA TRBJ2-1 TRBV18 CASSLYRAYNEQFF TGTGCCAGCTCACTTTACAGGGCCTACAATGAGCAGTTCTTC
once TRBD1 TRBJ1-2 TRBV27 CASSLIPPLQGAINYGYTF TGTGCCAGCAGTTTAATCCCCCCCCTTCAGGGGGCCATTAACTATGGCTACACCTTC
NA TRBD1 TRBJ1-2 TRBV29-1 CSVETGANYGYTF TGCAGCGTTGAAACAGGGGCGAACTATGGCTACACCTTC
NA TRBD2 TRBJ2-5 TRBV5-1 CASSLATSGLSGETQYF TGCGCCAGCAGCTTGGCCACTAGCGGTCTATCTGGGGAGACCCAGTACTTC
NA NA TRBJ1-2 TRBV5-6 CASSHPDGRYGYTF TGTGCCAGCAGCCACCCGGACGGACGCTATGGCTACACCTTC
NA NA TRBJ2-1 TRBV18 CASSPGANEFF TGTGCCAGCTCACCAGGAGCCAACGAGTTCTTC
NA NA TRBJ1-2 TRBV12-3/TRBV12-4 CASSPRSLNGYTF TGTGCCAGCAGCCCGCGGAGTCTGAATGGCTACACCTTC
NA NA TRBJ1-1 TRBV7-9 CASSFRTRGNTEAFF TGTGCCAGCAGCTTTAGAACACGGGGGAACACTGAAGCTTTCTTT
few TRBD1 TRBJ2-1 TRBV7-2 CASSLGGTGRNEQFF TGTGCCAGCAGCTTAGGAGGGACAGGGCGGAATGAGCAGTTCTTC
NA TRBD1 TRBJ2-7 TRBV20-1 CSARRGQSDEQYF TGCAGTGCTAGAAGGGGGCAGTCCGACGAGCAGTACTTC
few NA TRBJ2-1 TRBV24-1 CATSGEYNEQFF TGTGCCACCAGCGGGGAGTACAATGAGCAGTTCTTC
NA NA TRBJ1-1 TRBV7-8 CASSPAWVATEAFF TGTGCCAGCAGCCCTGCTTGGGTGGCCACTGAAGCTTTCTTT
NA NA TRBJ2-3 TRBV28 CASSSWGASYTDTQYF TGTGCCAGCAGTTCCTGGGGTGCCAGTTACACAGATACGCAGTATTTT
few NA TRBJ2-1 TRBV6-1 CASWEGGSNNNEQFF TGTGCCAGCTGGGAAGGGGGATCCAATAACAATGAGCAGTTCTTC
NA NA TRBJ2-1 TRBV5-1 CASSSIKTSGLWDEQFF TGCGCCAGCAGCTCTATAAAAACATCAGGGTTGTGGGATGAGCAGTTCTTC
NA TRBD2 TRBJ2-5 TRBV9 CASSVGSLAGGLETQYF TGTGCCAGCAGCGTAGGATCCCTAGCGGGGGGGCTGGAGACCCAGTACTTC
few NA TRBJ2-5 TRBV10-3 CAISESGAVGQETQYF TGTGCCATCAGTGAGTCTGGGGCCGTGGGCCAAGAGACCCAGTACTTC
NA TRBD1 TRBJ2-1 TRBV29-1 CSVAPQTGINEQFF TGCAGCGTTGCCCCCCAGACAGGGATCAATGAGCAGTTCTTC
NA NA TRBJ2-3 TRBV12-3/TRBV12-4 CASTWGTTSTDTQYF TGTGCCAGCACCTGGGGGACCACTAGCACAGATACGCAGTATTTT
NA TRBD2 TRBJ2-1 TRBV3-1 CASSQGISGAAFYNEQFF TGTGCCAGCAGCCAAGGTATCAGCGGGGCGGCCTTTTACAATGAGCAGTTCTTC
NA TRBD1 TRBJ2-4 TRBV5-6 CASSSRDRTFQYF TGTGCCAGCAGCTCCCGGGACAGGACCTTTCAGTACTTC
few NA TRBJ2-5 TRBV21-1 CASSDRDRGAQETQYF TGTGCCAGCAGCGACCGGGACAGGGGCGCTCAAGAGACCCAGTACTTC
once NA TRBJ2-4 TRBV7-7 CASSRDRRDNEQYF TGTGCCAGCAGCCGGGACCGGCGGGACAATGAGCAGTACTTC
NA TRBD2 TRBJ2-5 TRBV7-2 CASSLQRGRGETQYF TGTGCCAGCAGCTTACAGCGGGGGCGGGGAGAGACCCAGTACTTC
NA NA TRBJ2-3 TRBV20-1 CSARLPGLDTQYF TGCAGTGCCAGACTACCGGGGTTAGATACGCAGTATTTT